Here is one T cell receptor (beta chain) with its context. Its target is unknown. Clones were sequenced by immunoSEQ multiplex PCR, and TCRdb holds only the in-frame ones, with some missing. The repertoire holds hundreds of thousands of clones, around 72% seen once, with 10% in the top ten. Recent acute infections and vaccinations were absent in the healthy HIV-negative adult donors. The sample is drawn from a study of shared clonotypes between healthy human individuals. Study at large: There were three CD4 naive, three CD4 memory, two CD8 naive and one CD8 memory plates per donor. Study-level points and caveats: A handful of donors shared approximately 5% of their naive CD4 clonotypes.

This CDR3 spans 14 amino acids. Between the trimmed V and J ends, which lost 5 bases and 2 bases, there was a span of 10 bases. Looked up from germline, CDR1 is SEHNR and CDR2 is FQNEAQ (reference sequence). The material sequenced was memory CD4+ T cells sorted from blood. Subset specified: CD45RA-negative fraction. The sequence was obtained from a man aged 30 to 39 in good health. V and J are TRBV7-9 and TRBJ1-3; TRBD1 might be the D (6 bases). CDR3 in amino acids: CASSPGVTGNTIYF. Written as DNA, the CDR3 is TGTGCCAGCAGCCCAGGGGTGACTGGAAACACCATATATTTT.